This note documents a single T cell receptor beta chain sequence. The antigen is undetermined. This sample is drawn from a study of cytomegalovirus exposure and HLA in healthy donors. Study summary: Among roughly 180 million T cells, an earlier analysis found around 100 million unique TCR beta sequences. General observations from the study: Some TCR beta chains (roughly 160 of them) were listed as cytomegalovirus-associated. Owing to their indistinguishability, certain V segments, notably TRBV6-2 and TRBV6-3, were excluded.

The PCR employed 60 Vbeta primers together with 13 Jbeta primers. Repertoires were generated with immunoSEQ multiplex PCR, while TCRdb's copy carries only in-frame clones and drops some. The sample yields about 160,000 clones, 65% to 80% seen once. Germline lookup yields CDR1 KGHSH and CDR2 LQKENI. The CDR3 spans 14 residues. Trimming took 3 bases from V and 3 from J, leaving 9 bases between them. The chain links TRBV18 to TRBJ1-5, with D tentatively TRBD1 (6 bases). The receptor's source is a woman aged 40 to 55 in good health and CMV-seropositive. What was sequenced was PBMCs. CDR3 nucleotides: TGTGCCAGCTCACCCCAGGGGAACAATCAGCCCCAGCATTTT. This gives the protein CASSPQGNNQPQHF.